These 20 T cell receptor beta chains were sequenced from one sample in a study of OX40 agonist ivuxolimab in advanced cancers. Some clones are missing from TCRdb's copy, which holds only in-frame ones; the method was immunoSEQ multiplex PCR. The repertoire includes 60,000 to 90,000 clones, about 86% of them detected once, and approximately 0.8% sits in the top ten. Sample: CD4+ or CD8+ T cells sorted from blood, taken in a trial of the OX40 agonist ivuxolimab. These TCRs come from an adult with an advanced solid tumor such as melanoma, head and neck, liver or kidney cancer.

CDR3 protein: CASSPWTSGSYEQYF. The CDR3 region has the DNA TGTGCCAGTAGTCCTTGGACTAGCGGGAGCTACGAGCAGTACTTC. V usage is TRBV19 and J usage is TRBJ2-7; 13 bases agree with TRBD2. J was trimmed by 3 bases and V by 5 bases; bases with no gene match: 4. This CDR3 is 15 amino acids long. Germline CDR1 is LNHDA and CDR2 is SQIVND (reference sequence). Variable domain in full (rest from reference TRBV19 and TRBJ2-7): DGGITQSPKYLFRKEGQNVTLSCEQNLNHDAMYWYRQDPGQGLRLIYYSQIVNDFQKGDIAEGYSVSREKKESFPLTVTSAQKNPTAFYLCASSPWTSGSYEQYFGPGTRLTVT.

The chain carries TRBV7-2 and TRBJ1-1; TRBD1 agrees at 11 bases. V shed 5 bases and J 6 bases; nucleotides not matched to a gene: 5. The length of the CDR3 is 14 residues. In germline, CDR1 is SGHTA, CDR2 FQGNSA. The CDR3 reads CASSEGQGVSEAFF. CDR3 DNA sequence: TGTGCCAGCAGCGAGGGACAGGGGGTTTCTGAAGCTTTCTTT.

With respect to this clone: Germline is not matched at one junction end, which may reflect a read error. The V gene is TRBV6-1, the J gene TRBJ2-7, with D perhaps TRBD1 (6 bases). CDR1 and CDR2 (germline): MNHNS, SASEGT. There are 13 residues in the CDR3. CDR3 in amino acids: CASSPGQNLFATF. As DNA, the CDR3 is TGTGCCAGCAGTCCTGGACAGAACCTTTTTGCAACCTTC.

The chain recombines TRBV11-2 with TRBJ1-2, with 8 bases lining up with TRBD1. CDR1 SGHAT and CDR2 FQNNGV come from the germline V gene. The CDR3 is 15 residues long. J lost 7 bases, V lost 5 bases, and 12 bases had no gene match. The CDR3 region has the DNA TGTGCCAGCAGCCCCGGACAGGGAATTTCGCGTGGCTACACCTTC. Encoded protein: CASSPGQGISRGYTF.

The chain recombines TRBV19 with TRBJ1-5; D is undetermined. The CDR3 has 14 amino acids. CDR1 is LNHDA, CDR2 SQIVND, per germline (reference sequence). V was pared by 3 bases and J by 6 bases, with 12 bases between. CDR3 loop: CASSINIDGQPQHF. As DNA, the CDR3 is TGTGCCAGTAGTATCAACATTGACGGTCAGCCCCAGCATTTT.

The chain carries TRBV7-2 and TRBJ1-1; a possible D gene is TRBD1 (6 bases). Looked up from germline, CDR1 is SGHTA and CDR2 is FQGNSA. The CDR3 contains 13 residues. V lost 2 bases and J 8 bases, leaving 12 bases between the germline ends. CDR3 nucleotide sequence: TGTGCCAGCAGCTTAAGGGGGTCAGACGAAGCTTTCTTT. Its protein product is CASSLRGSDEAFF.

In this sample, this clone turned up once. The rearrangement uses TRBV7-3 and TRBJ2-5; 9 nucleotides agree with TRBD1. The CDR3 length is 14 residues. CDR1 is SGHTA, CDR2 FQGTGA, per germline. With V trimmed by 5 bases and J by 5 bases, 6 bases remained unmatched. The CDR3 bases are TGTGCCAGCAGCCCGGACAGGGGTGCTGAGACCCAGTACTTC. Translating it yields CASSPDRGAETQYF. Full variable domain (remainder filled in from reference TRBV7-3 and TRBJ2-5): GAGVSQTPSNKVTEKGKYVELRCDPISGHTALYWYRQSLGQGPEFLIYFQGTGAADDSGLPNDRFFAVRPEGSVSTLKIQRTERGDSAVYLCASSPDRGAETQYFGPGTRLLVL.

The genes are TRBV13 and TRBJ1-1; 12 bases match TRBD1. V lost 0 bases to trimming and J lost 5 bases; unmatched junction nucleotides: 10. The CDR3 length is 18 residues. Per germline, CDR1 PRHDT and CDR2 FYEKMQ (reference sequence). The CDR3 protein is CASSLGGTGGAMRTEAFF. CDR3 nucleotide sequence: TGTGCCAGCAGCTTAGGAGGGACAGGGGGCGCGATGAGGACTGAAGCTTTCTTT.

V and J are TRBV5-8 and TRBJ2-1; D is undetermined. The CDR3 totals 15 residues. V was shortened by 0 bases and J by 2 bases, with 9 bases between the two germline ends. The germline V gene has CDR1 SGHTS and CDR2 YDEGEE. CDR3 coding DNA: TGTGCCAGCAGCTTGGCCGGTAGGACCTACAATGAGCAGTTCTTC. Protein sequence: CASSLAGRTYNEQFF.

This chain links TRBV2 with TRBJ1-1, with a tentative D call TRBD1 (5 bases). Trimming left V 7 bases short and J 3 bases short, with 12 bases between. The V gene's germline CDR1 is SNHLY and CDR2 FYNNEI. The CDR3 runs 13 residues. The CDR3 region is CASKREGDTEAFF. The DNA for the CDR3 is TGTGCCAGCAAAAGGGAAGGGGACACTGAAGCTTTCTTT.

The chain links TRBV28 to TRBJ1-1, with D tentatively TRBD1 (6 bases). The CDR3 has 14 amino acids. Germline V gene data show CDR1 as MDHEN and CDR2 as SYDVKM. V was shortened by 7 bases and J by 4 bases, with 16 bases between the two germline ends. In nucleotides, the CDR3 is TGTGCCAGCAACCGTGGGGGGGCGAGCACTGAAGCTTTCTTT. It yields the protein CASNRGGASTEAFF.

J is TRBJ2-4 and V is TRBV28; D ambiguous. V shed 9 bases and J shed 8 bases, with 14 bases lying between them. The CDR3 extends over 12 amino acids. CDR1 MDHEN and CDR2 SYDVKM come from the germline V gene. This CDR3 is CASCGSSDIQYF. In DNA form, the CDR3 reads TGTGCCAGTTGTGGGTCCTCGGACATTCAGTACTTC.

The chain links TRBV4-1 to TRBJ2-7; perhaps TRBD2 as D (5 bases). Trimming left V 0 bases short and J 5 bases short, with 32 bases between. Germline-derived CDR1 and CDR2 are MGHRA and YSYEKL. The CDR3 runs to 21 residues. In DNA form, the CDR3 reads TGCGCCAGCAGCCAAGATTTAGGACCCCCTCAGCGGCCCATTATTAGCCACGAGCAGTACTTC. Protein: CASSQDLGPPQRPIISHEQYF.

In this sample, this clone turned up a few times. CDR3 sequence reads: CAWSLRASAGRGYTF. The CDR3, as DNA: TGTGCCTGGAGTCTCCGGGCGTCAGCCGGACGGGGCTACACCTTC. The chain is built from TRBV30 and TRBJ1-2; D unclear. The CDR3 contains 15 residues. CDR1 and CDR2 from the germline V gene are GTSNPN and SVGIG (reference sequence). Trimming pared 2 bases from V and 8 bases from J, leaving 21 bases between.

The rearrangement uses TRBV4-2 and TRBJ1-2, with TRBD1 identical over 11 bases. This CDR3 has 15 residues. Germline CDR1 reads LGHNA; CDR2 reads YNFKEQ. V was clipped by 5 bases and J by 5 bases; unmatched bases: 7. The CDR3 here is CASSSRTGGLYGYTF. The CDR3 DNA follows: TGTGCCAGCAGCTCCAGGACAGGGGGCCTTTATGGCTACACCTTC.

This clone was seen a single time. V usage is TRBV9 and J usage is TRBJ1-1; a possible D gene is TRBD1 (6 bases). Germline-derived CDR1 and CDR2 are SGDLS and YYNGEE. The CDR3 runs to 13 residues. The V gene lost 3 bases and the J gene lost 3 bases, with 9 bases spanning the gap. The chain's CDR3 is CASSEGEYTEAFF. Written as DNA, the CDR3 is TGTGCCAGCAGCGAGGGGGAATACACTGAAGCTTTCTTT.

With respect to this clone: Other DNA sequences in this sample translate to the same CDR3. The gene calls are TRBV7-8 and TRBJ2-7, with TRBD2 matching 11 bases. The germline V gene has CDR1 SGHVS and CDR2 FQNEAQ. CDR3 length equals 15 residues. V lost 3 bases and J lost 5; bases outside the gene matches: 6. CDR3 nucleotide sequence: TGTGCCAGCAGCTTGAGACTAGCGGGATCCCACGAGCAGTACTTC. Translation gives CASSLRLAGSHEQYF.

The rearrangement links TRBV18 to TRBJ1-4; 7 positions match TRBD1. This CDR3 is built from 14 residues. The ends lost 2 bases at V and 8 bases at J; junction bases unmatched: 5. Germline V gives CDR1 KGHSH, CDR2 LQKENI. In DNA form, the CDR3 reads TGTGCCAGCTCACCAATACAGGGGCAAGAAAAACTGTTTTTT. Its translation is CASSPIQGQEKLFF.

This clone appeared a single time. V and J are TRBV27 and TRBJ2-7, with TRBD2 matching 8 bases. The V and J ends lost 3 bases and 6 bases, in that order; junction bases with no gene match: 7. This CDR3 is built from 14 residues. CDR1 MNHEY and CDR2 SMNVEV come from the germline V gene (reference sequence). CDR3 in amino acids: CASSFGTSPVEQYF. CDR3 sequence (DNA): TGTGCCAGCAGTTTTGGGACTAGTCCTGTCGAGCAGTACTTC.

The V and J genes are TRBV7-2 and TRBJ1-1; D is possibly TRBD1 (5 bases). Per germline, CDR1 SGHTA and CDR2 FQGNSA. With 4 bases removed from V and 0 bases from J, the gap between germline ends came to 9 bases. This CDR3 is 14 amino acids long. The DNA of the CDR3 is TGTGCCAGCAGCTCCGGGACGGTGAACACTGAAGCTTTCTTT. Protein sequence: CASSSGTVNTEAFF.